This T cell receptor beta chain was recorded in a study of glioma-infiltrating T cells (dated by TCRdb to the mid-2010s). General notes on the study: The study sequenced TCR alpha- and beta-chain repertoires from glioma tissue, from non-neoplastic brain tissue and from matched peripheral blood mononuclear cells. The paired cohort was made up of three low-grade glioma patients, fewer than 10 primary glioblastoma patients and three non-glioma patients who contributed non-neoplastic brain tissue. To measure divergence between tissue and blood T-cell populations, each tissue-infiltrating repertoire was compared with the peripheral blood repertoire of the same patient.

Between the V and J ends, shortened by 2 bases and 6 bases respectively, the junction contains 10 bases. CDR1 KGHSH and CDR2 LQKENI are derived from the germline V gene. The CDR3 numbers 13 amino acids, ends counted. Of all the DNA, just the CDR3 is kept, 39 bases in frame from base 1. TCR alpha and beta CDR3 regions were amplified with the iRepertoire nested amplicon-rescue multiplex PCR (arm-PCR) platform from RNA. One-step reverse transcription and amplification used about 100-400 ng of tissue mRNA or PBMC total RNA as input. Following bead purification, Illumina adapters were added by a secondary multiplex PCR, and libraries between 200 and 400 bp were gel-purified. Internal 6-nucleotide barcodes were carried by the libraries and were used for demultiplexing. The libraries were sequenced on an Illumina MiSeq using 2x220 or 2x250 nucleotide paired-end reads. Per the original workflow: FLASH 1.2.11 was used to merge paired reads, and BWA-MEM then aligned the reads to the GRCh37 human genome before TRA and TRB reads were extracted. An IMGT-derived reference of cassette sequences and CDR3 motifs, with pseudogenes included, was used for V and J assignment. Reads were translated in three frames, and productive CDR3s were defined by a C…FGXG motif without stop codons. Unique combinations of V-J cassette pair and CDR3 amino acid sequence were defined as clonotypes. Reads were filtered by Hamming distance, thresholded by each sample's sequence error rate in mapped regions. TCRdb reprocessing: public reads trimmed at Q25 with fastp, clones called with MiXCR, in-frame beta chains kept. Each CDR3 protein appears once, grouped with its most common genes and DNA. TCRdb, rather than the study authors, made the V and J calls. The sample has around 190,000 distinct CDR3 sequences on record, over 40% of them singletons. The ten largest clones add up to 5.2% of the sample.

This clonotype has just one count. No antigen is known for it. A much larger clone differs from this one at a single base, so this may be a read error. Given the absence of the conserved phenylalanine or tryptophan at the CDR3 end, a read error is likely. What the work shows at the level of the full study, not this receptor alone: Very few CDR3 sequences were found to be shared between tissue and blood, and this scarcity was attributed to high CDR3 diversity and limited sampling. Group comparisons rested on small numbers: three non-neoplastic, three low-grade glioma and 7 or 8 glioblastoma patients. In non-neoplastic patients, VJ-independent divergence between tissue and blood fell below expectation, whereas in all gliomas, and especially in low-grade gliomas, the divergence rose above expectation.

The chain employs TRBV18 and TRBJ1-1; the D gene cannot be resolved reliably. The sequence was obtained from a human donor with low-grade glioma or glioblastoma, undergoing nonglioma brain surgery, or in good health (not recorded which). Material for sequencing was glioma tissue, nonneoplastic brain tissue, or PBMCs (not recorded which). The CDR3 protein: CASSPGRSAEAFL. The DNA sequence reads TGTGCCAGCTCACCAGGCAGGTCCGCTGAAGCTTTCCTT.